The T cell receptor beta chain described here comes from a study of T cells expressing NK-cell markers. Background on the study: Sorted CD3+CD56+NKG2C+, CD3+CD56+NKG2C- and CD3+CD56-NKG2C+ T-cell subsets were beta-chain profiled. There were seven HCMV-seropositive donors and one seronegative donor among the eight sequenced. Study-wide results and limits: HCMV specificity of expanded NKG2C+ T cell clones remained unclear.

Per germline, CDR1 MNHEY and CDR2 SMNVEV (reference sequence). The CDR3 is 15 amino acids. Of note for this clonotype: The antigen is not known.

Synthesis of TCR beta cDNA relied on 5'RACE template switching carrying UMIs. From the 5' RACE reads, TCRdb lists one entry per CDR3 protein and no DNA. This sample's clone table lists approximately 460,000 distinct CDR3 sequences. The receptor's source is a woman aged 18 to 75 in good health. This chain joins TRBV27 and TRBJ2-1; TCRdb's D call of TRBD2 is untestable without DNA. Sequencing was carried out using blood T cells: a sorted CD56 or NKG2C T cell subset, CD4+ or CD8+ T cells, or bulk PBMC T cells (not recorded which). CDR3 protein: CASLGLAGVKNEQFF.